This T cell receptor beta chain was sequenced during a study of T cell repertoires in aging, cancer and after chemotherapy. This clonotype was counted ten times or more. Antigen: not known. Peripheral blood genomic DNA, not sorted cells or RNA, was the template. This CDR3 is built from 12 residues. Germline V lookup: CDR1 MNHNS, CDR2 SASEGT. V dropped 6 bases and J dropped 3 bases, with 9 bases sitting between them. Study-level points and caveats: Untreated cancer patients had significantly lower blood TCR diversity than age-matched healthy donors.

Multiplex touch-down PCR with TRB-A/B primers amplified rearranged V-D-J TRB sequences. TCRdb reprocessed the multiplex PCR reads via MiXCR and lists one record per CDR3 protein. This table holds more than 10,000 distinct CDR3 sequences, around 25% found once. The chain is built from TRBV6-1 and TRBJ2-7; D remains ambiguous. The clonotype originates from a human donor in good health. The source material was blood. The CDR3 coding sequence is TGTGCCAGCAGCCAAGAGAGCTACGAGCAGTACTTC. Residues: CASSQESYEQYF.